This TCR beta chain was found in a study of T cells in localized non-small cell lung cancer. Points from the study as a whole: Since sequencing was restricted to only one region of the tumor, intratumor heterogeneity remains a possibility.

This clone was counted once. Its antigen is currently unknown. Assay: immunoSEQ multiplex PCR; the TCRdb copy retains only in-frame clones and omits some. This sample carries tens of thousands of clones, around 87% of them seen once, and the ten largest clones take approximately 3.5%. Germline V gives CDR1 SGHVS, CDR2 FNYEAQ. The CDR3 has 15 amino acids. Trimming cost V 5 bases and J 3 bases, with 17 bases left between them. The genes are TRBV7-6 and TRBJ2-7; TRBD1 might be the D (7 bases). Sequenced here: peripheral blood, sampled before any cancer treatment. This receptor was identified in a man aged 18 to 50 with stage I lung adenocarcinoma. The CDR3 is CASSAGGGGIYEQYF. CDR3 in DNA: TGTGCCAGCAGCGCCGGAGGGGGCGGAATCTACGAGCAGTACTTC.